Described below is a single TCR beta chain sequence and its context. The data were taken from a study of shared clonotypes between healthy human individuals. Study-level information: Each donor's CD8 memory used one plate, CD8 naive two, each CD4 subset three.

Assay execution took place at the deep level. The assay was immunoSEQ multiplex PCR, and TCRdb's table has in-frame clones only and misses some. This sample has over a million clones; around 97% occur once, and the top ten carry over 1%. CDR1 and CDR2 (germline): SGHAT, FQNNGV. This CDR3 is built from 17 residues. Trimming pared 1 base from V and 1 base from J, leaving 14 bases between. The study separated CD4+ cells into CD45RA+ naive and CD45RA-negative memory subsets. This sequence originates from a man in his thirties or forties in good health. V is TRBV11-2 and J is TRBJ2-1; D perhaps matches TRBD2 (7 bases). What was sequenced was naive CD4+ T cells sorted from blood. Described subset: CD45RA+ positively selected. The CDR3 DNA follows: TGTGCCAGCAGCTTAGTAAGGGGGGGAGTTTCCTACAATGAGCAGTTCTTC. Translation gives CASSLVRGGVSYNEQFF. The whole variable domain, filled in from reference TRBV11-2 and TRBJ2-1, reads EAGVAQSPRYKIIEKRQSVAFWCNPISGHATLYWYQQILGQGPKLLIQFQNNGVVDDSQLPKDRFSAERLKGVDSTLKIQPAKLEDSAVYLCASSLVRGGVSYNEQFFGPGTRLTVL.